Each of the 14 T cell receptor beta chains below was sequenced from the same sample in a study of beta chain features in type 1 diabetes. Every isolated RNA sample was fully reverse transcribed, so sequencing captured expressed TCRB transcripts. Here immunoSEQ multiplex PCR was the method, and the copy in TCRdb shows in-frame clones only, minus some. The sample has approximately 160,000 clones; 7.5% to 9.5% are singletons. The material sequenced was central memory CD4+ T cells from blood. The receptor source for this set is a young woman in good health.

This sequence joins TRBV28 and TRBJ2-3; TRBD2 aligns across 13 bases. V lost 6 bases and J lost 5; bases outside the gene matches: 2. Germline V CDR1 and CDR2: MDHEN, SYDVKM. The CDR3 has 14 residues. CDR3 region: CASSTSGGGDTQYF. In DNA, the CDR3 is TGTGCCAGCAGCACTAGCGGGGGGGGAGATACGCAGTATTTT.

CDR3 region: CASSFEEKLFF. In DNA, the CDR3 is TGTGCCAGCAGTTTTGAGGAAAAACTGTTTTTT. The chain combines TRBV28 with TRBJ1-4, with no clear D. The CDR3 spans 11 residues. V lost 3 bases and J 8 bases, leaving 4 bases between the germline ends. In germline, CDR1 is MDHEN, CDR2 SYDVKM.

This clone has just a few counts. V usage is TRBV6-6 and J usage is TRBJ1-2, with 7 bases matching TRBD1. V lost 4 bases and J lost 0; bases outside the gene matches: 5. Germline V gives CDR1 MNHNY, CDR2 SVGAGI (reference sequence). The CDR3 loop spans 15 amino acids. As DNA, the CDR3 is TGTGCCAGCAGTTTCAACAGGGGTACTAACTATGGCTACACCTTC. Translation gives CASSFNRGTNYGYTF.

J is TRBJ2-1 and V is TRBV7-9; TRBD2 agrees at 10 bases. The CDR3 is 15 amino acids. Germline CDR1 reads SEHNR; CDR2 reads FQNEAQ (reference sequence). V gave up 7 bases and J gave up 4 bases; unmatched junction bases: 7. In DNA, the CDR3 is TGTGCCAGCAACCTAGGGACTAGCGTATACAATGAGCAGTTCTTC. Translation gives CASNLGTSVYNEQFF.

The chain combines TRBV7-2 with TRBJ2-2; D not certain. V lost 6 bases to trimming and J lost 2 bases, with 13 bases between them. Germline V lookup: CDR1 SGHTA, CDR2 FQGNSA. CDR3 length equals 15 residues. DNA for the CDR3: TGTGCCAGCAGGAGAAGCGAGCTAAACACCGGGGAGCTGTTTTTT. Translated, it gives CASRRSELNTGELFF.

The chain employs TRBV12-5 and TRBJ2-1; 14 bases align to TRBD2. Germline V lookup: CDR1 LGHNT, CDR2 FRNRAP. The CDR3 extends over 18 amino acids. V was clipped by 4 bases and J by 16 bases; unmatched bases: 21. CDR3 region: CASGSSGRGLAGAANNFF. The CDR3 DNA sequence: TGTGCTAGTGGTTCCTCCGGTAGGGGACTAGCGGGAGCAGCTAATAACTTCTTC.

This clone was counted only a few times. The chain carries TRBV6-6 and TRBJ2-3; 9 nucleotides align to TRBD1. Germline CDR1 and CDR2: MNHNY and SVGAGI (reference sequence). The CDR3 consists of 16 residues. V shed 0 bases, J shed 1 base, and the junction held 2 bases outside the gene matches. The CDR3 DNA reads as TGTGCCAGCAGTTACTCCCGGACAGGGGGCACAGATACGCAGTATTTT. It is translated as CASSYSRTGGTDTQYF.

This clone was counted a few times. Its ends do not fully match the called genes, so a read error is possible. The genes are TRBV6-5 and TRBJ2-5; D is undetermined. The CDR3 loop spans 11 amino acids. Germline CDR1 is MNHEY and CDR2 is SVGAGI. The CDR3 DNA is TGTGCCATCAGTGAGCACGAGACCCAGTACTTC. This encodes CAISEHETQYF.

Ten or more counts support this clone. CDR3 bases: TGTGCCAGCAGCGTAGTGGGGCTTGAGCAGTTCTTC. This encodes CASSVVGLEQFF. The chain recombines TRBV9 with TRBJ2-1; tentatively, D is TRBD1 (5 bases). Germline CDR1 reads SGDLS; CDR2 reads YYNGEE. There are 12 residues in the CDR3. Between the trimmed V and J ends, which lost 0 bases and 9 bases, there was a span of 7 bases.

This clone was observed a few times. The gene calls are TRBV5-1 and TRBJ1-2; possible D gene TRBD1, 5 bases. Germline lookup yields CDR1 SGHRS and CDR2 YFSETQ. Trimming took 4 bases from V and 8 from J, leaving 15 bases between them. This CDR3 contains 13 residues. CDR3 coding DNA: TGCGCCAGCAGCGTAGGACAAAGTAAAGGCTACACCTTC. Protein: CASSVGQSKGYTF.

This clone was recorded a few times. This sequence joins TRBV30 and TRBJ2-7; 8 nucleotides line up with TRBD1. Germline lookup yields CDR1 GTSNPN and CDR2 SVGIG (reference sequence). V lost 3 bases, J lost 3 bases, and 4 bases stayed unmatched. This CDR3 has 13 amino acids. CDR3 amino acids: CAWSRGQGYEQYF. The CDR3 DNA is TGTGCCTGGAGCAGAGGACAGGGCTACGAGCAGTACTTC.

CDR3 DNA sequence: TGTGCCAGCAGCTACAACATGCGGGGGGAGGACTATGGCTACACCTTC. Translated: CASSYNMRGEDYGYTF. This chain joins TRBV4-2 and TRBJ1-2; D possibly corresponds to TRBD1 (5 bases). The V gene's germline CDR1 is LGHNA and CDR2 YNFKEQ. V was shortened by 5 bases and J by 3 bases, with 19 bases between the two germline ends. The CDR3 length is 16 residues.

This clone has more than one count but fewer than ten. This chain connects TRBV4-3 to TRBJ2-6; 9 nucleotides agree with TRBD1. The ends lost 4 bases at V and 1 base at J; junction bases unmatched: 8. The CDR3 totals 18 residues. CDR1 and CDR2 (germline): LGHNA, YSLEER. CDR3 amino acids: CASSRTGAYSSGANVLTF. The CDR3 DNA reads as TGCGCCAGCAGCCGGACAGGGGCGTATTCATCTGGGGCCAACGTCCTGACTTTC.

The chain has TRBV29-1 and TRBJ2-2; 14 positions agree with TRBD2. In germline, CDR1 is SQVTM, CDR2 ANQGSEA. V was pared by 6 bases and J by 6 bases, with 6 bases of the junction left unmatched. This CDR3 region has 15 residues. The CDR3 loop reads CSVYRGLAGAGELFF. In DNA, the CDR3 is TGCAGCGTGTATAGGGGACTAGCGGGAGCCGGGGAGCTGTTTTTT.